This TCR beta chain was documented in a study of blood T cell repertoires in COVID-19. Study-wide background: The origin of the acute and convalescent COVID-19 samples was the United States, Italy and Spain. PBMCs, B-cell-depleted T cells, or T cells were the source of the cDNA or gDNA that made up the material.

Per the study methods: Estimated nucleated cell counts came from reference gene primer amplification. Only in-frame clones appear in the TCRdb table, and some are missing; sequencing was by immunoSEQ multiplex PCR. V and J calls and clone size come straight from that table; D and trimming were deduced from the DNA. In the table there are around 130,000 clones, around three quarters of which are singletons. This CDR3 contains 15 residues. Germline V gives CDR1 MNHEY, CDR2 SVGAGI. The ends were cut back, 0 bases at V and 1 base at J, with 9 bases in the middle. This clone was recorded a few times. This chain joins TRBV6-5 and TRBJ1-2; a possible D gene is TRBD1 (5 bases). The sequenced sample consisted of peripheral blood. The TCR was taken from a human donor in a cohort sampled during active COVID-19. CDR3 sequence reads: CASSYSLQGNYGYTF. The CDR3 DNA reads TGTGCCAGCAGTTACTCGTTGCAGGGTAACTATGGCTACACCTTC.